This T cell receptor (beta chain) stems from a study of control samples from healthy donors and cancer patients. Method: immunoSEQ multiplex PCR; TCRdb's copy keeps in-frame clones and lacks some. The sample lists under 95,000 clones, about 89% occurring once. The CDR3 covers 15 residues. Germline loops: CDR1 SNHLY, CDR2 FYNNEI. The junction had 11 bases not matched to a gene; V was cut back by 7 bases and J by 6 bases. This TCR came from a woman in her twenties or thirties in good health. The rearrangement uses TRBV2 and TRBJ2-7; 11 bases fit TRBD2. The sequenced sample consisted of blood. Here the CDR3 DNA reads TGTGCCAGCATAGCGACTAGCGGGATAGGGTTCGAGCAGTACTTC. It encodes CASIATSGIGFEQYF.